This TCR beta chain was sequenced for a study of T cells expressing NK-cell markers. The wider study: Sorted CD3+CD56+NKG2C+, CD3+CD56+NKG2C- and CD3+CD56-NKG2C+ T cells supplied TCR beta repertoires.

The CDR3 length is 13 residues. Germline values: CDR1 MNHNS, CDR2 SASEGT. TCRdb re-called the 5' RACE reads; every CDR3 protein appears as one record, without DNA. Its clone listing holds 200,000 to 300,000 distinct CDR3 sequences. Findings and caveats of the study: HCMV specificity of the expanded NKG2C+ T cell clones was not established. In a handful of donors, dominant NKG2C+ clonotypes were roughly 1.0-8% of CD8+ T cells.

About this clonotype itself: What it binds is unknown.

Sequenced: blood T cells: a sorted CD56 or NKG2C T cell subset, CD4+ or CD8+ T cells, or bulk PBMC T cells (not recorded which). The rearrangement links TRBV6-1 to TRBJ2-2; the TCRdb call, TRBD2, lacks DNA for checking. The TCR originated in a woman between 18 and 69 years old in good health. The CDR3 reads CASTRGGTGELFF.